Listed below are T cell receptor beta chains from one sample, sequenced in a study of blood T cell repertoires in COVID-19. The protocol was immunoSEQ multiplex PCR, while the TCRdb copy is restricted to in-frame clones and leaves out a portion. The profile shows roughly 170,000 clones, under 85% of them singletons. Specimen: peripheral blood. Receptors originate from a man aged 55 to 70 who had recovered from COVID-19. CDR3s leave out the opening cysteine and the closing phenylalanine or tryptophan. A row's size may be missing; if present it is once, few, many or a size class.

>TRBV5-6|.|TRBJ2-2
ASSLYSNTGELF
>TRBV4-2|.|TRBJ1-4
ASSQVAGTNEKLF
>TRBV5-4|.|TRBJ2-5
ASSLLGGAPETQY
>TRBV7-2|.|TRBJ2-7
ASSLVGGFKSEQY
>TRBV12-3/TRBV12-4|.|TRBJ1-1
ASSLRGEAF
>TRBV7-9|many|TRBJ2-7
ASSSRQGVSYEQY
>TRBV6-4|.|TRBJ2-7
ASSAPIAGVRRNEQY
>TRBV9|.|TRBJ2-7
ASSVVPSSYEQY
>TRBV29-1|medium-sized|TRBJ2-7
SVDSGTSGAEQY
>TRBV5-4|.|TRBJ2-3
ASSSGAGGTTDTQY
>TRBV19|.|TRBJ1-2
ASTGGAIYGYT
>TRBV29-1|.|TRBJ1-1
SVGAARPLNTEAF
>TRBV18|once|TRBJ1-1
ASSPSGTGPEAF
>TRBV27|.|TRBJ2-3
ASSPGLVSTDTQY
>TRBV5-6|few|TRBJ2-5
ASSLVSGRGVGETQY
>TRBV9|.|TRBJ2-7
ASSVEVGGSSYEQY
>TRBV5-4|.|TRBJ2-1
ASSSPYTSGGLHNEQF
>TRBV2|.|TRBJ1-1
ASSPGQTMNTEAF
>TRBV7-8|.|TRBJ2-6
ASSLGGTGANVLT
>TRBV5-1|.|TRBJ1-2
ASSRDRATNYGYT
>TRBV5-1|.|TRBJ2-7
ASSLGPLAEAYEQY
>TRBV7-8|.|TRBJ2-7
ASSFQGTYEQY
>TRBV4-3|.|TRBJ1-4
ASSRSIGLEKLF
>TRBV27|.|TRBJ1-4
ASSFLTGGSGEKLF
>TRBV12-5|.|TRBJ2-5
ASGLVNGAIY
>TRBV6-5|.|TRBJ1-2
ASSRRVQDGYT
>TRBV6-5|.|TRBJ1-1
ASSRDRGKGTEAF
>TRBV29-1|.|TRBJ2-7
SVADEGDRDDEQY
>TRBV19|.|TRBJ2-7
ASSPMVDMSYEQY
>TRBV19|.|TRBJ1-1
ASSATPSATEAF
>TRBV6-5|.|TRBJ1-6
ASSYSGQGSEGPLH
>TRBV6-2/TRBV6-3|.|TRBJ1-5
ASSDPGQNQPQH
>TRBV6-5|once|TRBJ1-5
ASSQGVEPQH
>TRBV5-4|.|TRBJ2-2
ASSLAGGQSGELF
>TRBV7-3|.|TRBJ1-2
ASSLTTQTRVPNGYT
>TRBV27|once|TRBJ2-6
ASRFSGTGLSGANVLT
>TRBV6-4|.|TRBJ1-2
ASTESASGRGGYT